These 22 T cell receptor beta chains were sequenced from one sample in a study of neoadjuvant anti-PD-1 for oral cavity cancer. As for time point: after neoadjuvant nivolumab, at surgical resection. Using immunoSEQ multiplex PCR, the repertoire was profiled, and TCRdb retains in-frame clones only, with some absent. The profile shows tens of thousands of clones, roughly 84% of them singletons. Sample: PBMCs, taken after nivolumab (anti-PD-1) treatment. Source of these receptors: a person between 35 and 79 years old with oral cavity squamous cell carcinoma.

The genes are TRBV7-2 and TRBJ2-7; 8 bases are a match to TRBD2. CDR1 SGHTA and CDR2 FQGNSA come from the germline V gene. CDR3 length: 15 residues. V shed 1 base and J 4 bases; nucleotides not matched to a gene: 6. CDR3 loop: CASSLGLASVYEQYF. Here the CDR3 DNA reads TGTGCCAGCAGCTTAGGACTAGCGAGCGTTTACGAGCAGTACTTC.

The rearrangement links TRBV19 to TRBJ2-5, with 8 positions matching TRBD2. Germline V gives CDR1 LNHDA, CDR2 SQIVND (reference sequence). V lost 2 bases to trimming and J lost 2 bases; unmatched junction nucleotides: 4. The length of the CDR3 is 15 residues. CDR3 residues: CASSIRLAPQETQYF. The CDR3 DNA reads TGTGCCAGTAGTATAAGACTAGCGCCACAAGAGACCCAGTACTTC.

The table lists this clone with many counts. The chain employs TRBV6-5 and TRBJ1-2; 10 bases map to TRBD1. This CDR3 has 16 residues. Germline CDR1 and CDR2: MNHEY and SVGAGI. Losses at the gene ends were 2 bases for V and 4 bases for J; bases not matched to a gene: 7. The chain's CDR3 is CASSYTRTGGGYGYTF. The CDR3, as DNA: TGTGCCAGCAGTTACACCAGGACAGGGGGTGGCTATGGCTACACCTTC.

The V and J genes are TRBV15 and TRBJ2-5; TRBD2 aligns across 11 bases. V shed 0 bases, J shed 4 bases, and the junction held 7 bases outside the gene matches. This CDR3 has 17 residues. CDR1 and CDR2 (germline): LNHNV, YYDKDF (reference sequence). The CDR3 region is CATSRDRASGRSETQYF. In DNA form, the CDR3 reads TGTGCCACCAGCAGAGATAGGGCTAGCGGGAGGTCAGAGACCCAGTACTTC.

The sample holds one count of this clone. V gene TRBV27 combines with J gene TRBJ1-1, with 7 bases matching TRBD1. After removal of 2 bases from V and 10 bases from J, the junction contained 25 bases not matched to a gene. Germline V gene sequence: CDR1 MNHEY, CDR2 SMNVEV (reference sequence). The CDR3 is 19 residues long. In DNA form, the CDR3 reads TGTGCCAGCAGTTTAGAGCCTACTCCTCCCAGGGGGACGAATCTCGGAGCTTTCTTT. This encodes CASSLEPTPPRGTNLGAFF.

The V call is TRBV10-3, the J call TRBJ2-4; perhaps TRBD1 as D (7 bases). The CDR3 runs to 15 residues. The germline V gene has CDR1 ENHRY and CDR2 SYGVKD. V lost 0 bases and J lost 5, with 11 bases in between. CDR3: CAISESTGTENIQYF. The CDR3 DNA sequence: TGTGCCATCAGTGAGTCGACAGGGACTGAAAACATTCAGTACTTC.

CDR3 coding DNA: TGTGCCAGTAGTACGGCGGGAGAGGGGACCCAGTACTTC. This codes for CASSTAGEGTQYF. This chain links TRBV19 with TRBJ2-5, with 7 bases identical to TRBD2. V trimming: 4 bases; J trimming: 7 bases; junction bases outside the gene matches: 6. The CDR3 runs 13 residues. Germline V CDR1 and CDR2: LNHDA, SQIVND (reference sequence).

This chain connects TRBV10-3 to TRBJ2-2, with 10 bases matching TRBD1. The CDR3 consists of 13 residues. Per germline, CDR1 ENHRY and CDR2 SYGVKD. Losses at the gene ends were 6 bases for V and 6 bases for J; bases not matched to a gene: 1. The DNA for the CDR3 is TGTGCCATCAGGGGACAGGGGTCCGGGGAGCTGTTTTTT. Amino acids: CAIRGQGSGELFF.

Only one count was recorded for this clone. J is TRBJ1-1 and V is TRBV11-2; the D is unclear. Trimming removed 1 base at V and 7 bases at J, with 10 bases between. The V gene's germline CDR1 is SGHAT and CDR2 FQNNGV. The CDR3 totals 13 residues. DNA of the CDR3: TGTGCCAGCAGCTTAGGCCAACTGATTGAAGCTTTCTTT. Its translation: CASSLGQLIEAFF.

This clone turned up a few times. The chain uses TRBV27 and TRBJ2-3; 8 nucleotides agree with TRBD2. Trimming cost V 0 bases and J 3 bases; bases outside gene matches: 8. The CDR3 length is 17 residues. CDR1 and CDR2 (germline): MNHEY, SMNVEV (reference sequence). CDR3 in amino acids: CASSLSPAGGWTDTQYF. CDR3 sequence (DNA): TGTGCCAGCAGTTTATCCCCCGCGGGAGGTTGGACAGATACGCAGTATTTT.

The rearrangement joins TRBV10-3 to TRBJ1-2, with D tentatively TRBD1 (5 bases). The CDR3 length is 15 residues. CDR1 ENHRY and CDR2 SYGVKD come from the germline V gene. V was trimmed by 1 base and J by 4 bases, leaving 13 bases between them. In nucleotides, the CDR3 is TGTGCCATCAGTGAGTTTGGGACGTCAAGCTATGGCTACACCTTC. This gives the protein CAISEFGTSSYGYTF.

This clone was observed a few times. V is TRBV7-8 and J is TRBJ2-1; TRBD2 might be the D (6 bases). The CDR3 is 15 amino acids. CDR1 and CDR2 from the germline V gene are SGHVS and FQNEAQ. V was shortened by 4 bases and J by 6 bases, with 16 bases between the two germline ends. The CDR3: CASSSWRGRVNEQFF. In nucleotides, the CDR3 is TGTGCCAGCAGCTCTTGGAGGGGTCGGGTCAATGAGCAGTTCTTC.

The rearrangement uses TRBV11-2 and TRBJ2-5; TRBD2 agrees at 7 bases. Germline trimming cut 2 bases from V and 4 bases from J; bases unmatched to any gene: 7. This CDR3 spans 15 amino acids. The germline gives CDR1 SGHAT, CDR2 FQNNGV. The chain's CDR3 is CASSLRGDGTETQYF. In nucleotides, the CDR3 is TGTGCCAGCAGCTTACGGGGGGACGGTACAGAGACCCAGTACTTC.

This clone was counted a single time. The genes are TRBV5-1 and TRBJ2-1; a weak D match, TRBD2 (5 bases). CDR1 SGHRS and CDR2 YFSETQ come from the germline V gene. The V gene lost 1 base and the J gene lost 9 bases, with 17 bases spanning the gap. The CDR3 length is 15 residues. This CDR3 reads CASSLLAPGKGEQFF. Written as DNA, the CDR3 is TGCGCCAGCAGCTTGCTGGCTCCGGGAAAGGGTGAGCAGTTCTTC.

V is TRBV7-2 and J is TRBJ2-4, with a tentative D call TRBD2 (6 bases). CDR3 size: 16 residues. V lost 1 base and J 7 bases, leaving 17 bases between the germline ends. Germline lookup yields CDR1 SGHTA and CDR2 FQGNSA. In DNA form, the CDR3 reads TGTGCCAGCAGCTTAGGAAGCGGGTTCAGCGGGAACATTCAGTACTTC. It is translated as CASSLGSGFSGNIQYF.

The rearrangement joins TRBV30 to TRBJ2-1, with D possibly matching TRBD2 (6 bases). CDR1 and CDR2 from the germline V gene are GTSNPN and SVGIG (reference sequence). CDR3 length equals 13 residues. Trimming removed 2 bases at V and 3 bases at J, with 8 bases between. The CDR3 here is CAWSTGVYNEQFF. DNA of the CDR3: TGTGCCTGGAGTACGGGGGTCTACAATGAGCAGTTCTTC.

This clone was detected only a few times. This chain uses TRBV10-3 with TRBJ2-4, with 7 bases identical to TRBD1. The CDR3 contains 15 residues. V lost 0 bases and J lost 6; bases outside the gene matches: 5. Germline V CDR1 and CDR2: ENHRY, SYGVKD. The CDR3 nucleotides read TGTGCCATCAGTGAGTCGAATGAGGGGGCAAACATTCAGTACTTC. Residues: CAISESNEGANIQYF.

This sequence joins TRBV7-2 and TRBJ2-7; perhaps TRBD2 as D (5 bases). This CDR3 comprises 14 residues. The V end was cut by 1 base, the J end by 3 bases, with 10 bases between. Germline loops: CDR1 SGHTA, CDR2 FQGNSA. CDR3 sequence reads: CASSLVAGNYEQYF. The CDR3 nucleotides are TGTGCCAGCAGCTTAGTGGCCGGGAACTACGAGCAGTACTTC.

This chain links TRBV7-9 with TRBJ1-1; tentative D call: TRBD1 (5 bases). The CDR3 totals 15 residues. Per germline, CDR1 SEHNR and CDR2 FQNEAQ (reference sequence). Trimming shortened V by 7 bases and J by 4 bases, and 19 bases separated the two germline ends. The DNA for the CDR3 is TGTGCCAGCAACCCGGGGCAGGGAAGTAGCACTGAAGCTTTCTTT. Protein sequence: CASNPGQGSSTEAFF. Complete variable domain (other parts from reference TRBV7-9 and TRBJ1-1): DTGVSQNPRHKITKRGQNVTFRCDPISEHNRLYWYRQTLGQGPEFLTYFQNEAQLEKSRLLSDRFSAERPKGSFSTLEIQRTEQGDSAMYLCASNPGQGSSTEAFFGQGTRLTVV.

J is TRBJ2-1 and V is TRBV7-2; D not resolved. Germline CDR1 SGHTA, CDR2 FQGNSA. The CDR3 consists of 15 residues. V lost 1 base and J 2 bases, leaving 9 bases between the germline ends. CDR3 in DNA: TGTGCCAGCAGCTTAGGGGTTGGACCCTACAATGAGCAGTTCTTC. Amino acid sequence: CASSLGVGPYNEQFF.

The CDR3 loop reads CAWSVGDTQETQYF. The DNA of the CDR3 is TGTGCCTGGAGTGTGGGGGACACGCAAGAGACCCAGTACTTC. The chain links TRBV30 to TRBJ2-5; tentative D call: TRBD1 (6 bases). The germline CDR1 and CDR2 sequences are GTSNPN and SVGIG (reference sequence). Trimming shortened V by 0 bases and J by 2 bases, and 10 bases separated the two germline ends. This CDR3 contains 14 residues.

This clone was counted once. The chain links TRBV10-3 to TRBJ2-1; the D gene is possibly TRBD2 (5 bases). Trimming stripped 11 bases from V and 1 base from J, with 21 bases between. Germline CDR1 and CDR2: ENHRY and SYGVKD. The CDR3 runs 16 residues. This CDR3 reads CASQAVAGGSYNEQFF. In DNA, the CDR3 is TGTGCCTCCCAGGCCGTGGCGGGCGGGTCCTACAATGAGCAGTTCTTC.